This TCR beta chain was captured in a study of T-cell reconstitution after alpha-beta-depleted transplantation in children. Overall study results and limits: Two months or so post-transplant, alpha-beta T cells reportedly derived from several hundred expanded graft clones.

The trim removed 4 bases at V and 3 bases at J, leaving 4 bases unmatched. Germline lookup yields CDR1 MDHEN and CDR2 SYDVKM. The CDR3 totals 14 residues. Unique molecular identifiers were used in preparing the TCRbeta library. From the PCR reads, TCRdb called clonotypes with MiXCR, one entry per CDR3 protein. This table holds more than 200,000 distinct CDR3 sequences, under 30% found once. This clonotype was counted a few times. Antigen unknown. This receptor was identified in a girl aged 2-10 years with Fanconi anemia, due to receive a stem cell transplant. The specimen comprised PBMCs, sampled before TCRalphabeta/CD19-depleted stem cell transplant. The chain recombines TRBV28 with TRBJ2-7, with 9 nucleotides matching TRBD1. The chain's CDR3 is CASSSDRGGYEQYF. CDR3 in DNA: TGTGCCAGCAGTTCGGACAGGGGAGGCTACGAGCAGTACTTC.